This record concerns one T cell receptor beta chain sequence. This sample is part of a study of resident and recirculating memory T cells in vitiligo. Patients' lesions had not changed for the previous 6 months. Per germline, CDR1 MNHEY and CDR2 SMNVEV (reference sequence). Losses at the gene ends were 5 bases for V and 4 bases for J; bases not matched to a gene: 5. The CDR3 loop spans 14 amino acids. TCRdb's table, derived via immunoSEQ multiplex PCR, lists solely in-frame clones and lacks some. The table records more than 70,000 clones, roughly 94% of them present only once. This receptor was identified in a male donor with vitiligo. The rearrangement joins TRBV27 to TRBJ2-1, with 7 bases fitting TRBD1. The sample comprised blood. The CDR3 nucleotides are TGTGCCAGCAGTGCCGGGGACAGATACAATGAGCAGTTCTTC. Translation gives CASSAGDRYNEQFF.